The 10 T cell receptor beta chains below all came from one sample that was sequenced in a study of shared clonotypes between healthy human individuals. Some clones are missing from TCRdb's copy, which holds only in-frame ones; the method was immunoSEQ multiplex PCR. Found here are over a million clones, 95% to 97% of them singletons; the top ten hold roughly 1.2%. The sample was naive CD4+ T cells sorted from blood. Indicated subset: CD45RA+ positively selected. The receptors derive from a man aged 25-40 years in good health.

Only one count was recorded for this clone. This sequence joins TRBV6-1 and TRBJ2-1; 13 nucleotides agree with TRBD2. This CDR3 spans 15 amino acids. The germline V gene has CDR1 MNHNS and CDR2 SASEGT. V lost 5 bases and J lost 7; bases outside the gene matches: 5. CDR3 DNA: TGTGCCAGCAGTAGGACTAGCGGGAGTCTAAATGAGCAGTTCTTC. Translated: CASSRTSGSLNEQFF.

This chain connects TRBV11-2 to TRBJ2-1, with TRBD2 identical over 10 bases. Germline loops: CDR1 SGHAT, CDR2 FQNNGV. The CDR3 covers 17 residues. With V trimmed by 4 bases and J by 2 bases, 8 bases remained unmatched. CDR3 in DNA: TGTGCCAGCAGCTCAGGGGCCGGGACTAGCGCCTACAATGAGCAGTTCTTC. Residues: CASSSGAGTSAYNEQFF.

V is TRBV7-2 and J is TRBJ2-3; D remains ambiguous. The germline V and J ends were trimmed by 0 bases and 4 bases, with 8 bases remaining between them. The CDR3 covers 14 residues. CDR1 SGHTA and CDR2 FQGNSA come from the germline V gene. The DNA for the CDR3 is TGTGCCAGCAGCTTAGCAGGAATCGCAGATACGCAGTATTTT. Residues: CASSLAGIADTQYF.

The chain is built from TRBV9 and TRBJ2-3; 7 nucleotides line up with TRBD1. Germline V gene lookup returns CDR1 SGDLS and CDR2 YYNGEE. This CDR3 region has 18 residues. The junction had 13 bases not matched to a gene; V was cut back by 3 bases and J by 0 bases. DNA of the CDR3: TGTGCCAGCAGCGCCCGCCCGGCGGACAGGTCTAGCACAGATACGCAGTATTTT. Translation: CASSARPADRSSTDTQYF.

The genes are TRBV27 and TRBJ2-7; TRBD1 might be the D (6 bases). This CDR3 has 15 residues. V shed 7 bases and J shed 4 bases, with 20 bases lying between them. Looked up from germline, CDR1 is MNHEY and CDR2 is SMNVEV (reference sequence). CDR3 sequence: CASTLDSFHLYEQYF. DNA for the CDR3: TGTGCCAGCACCTTGGACAGTTTTCATCTTTACGAGCAGTACTTC.

This clone was counted a single time. The rearrangement links TRBV28 to TRBJ1-4; tentative D call: TRBD1 (5 bases). Trimming removed 8 bases at V and 8 bases at J, with 12 bases between. Per the germline V gene, CDR1 is MDHEN and CDR2 is SYDVKM. This CDR3 is 12 amino acids long. This chain's CDR3 is CASRGGEEKLFF. CDR3 DNA: TGTGCCAGCCGCGGGGGGGAGGAAAAACTGTTTTTT.

The V and J genes are TRBV9 and TRBJ2-7, with a tentative D call TRBD1 (6 bases). The CDR3 runs 15 residues. The V gene's germline CDR1 is SGDLS and CDR2 YYNGEE. Trimming took off 1 base at V and 2 bases at J, with 13 bases between the two ends. CDR3 loop: CASSVSGTPTYEQYF. The CDR3 DNA reads as TGTGCCAGCAGCGTATCCGGGACACCTACCTACGAGCAGTACTTC.

This chain uses TRBV28 with TRBJ2-7; 7 bases align to TRBD2. In germline, CDR1 is MDHEN, CDR2 SYDVKM. With 1 base clipped from V and 1 base from J, the junction kept 7 bases outside the gene matches. This CDR3 has 16 residues. The CDR3: CASSLSGGSASYEQYF. DNA for the CDR3: TGTGCCAGCAGTTTATCGGGCGGGAGTGCGTCCTACGAGCAGTACTTC.

The table lists this clone with a count of one. The rearrangement joins TRBV18 to TRBJ2-7, with 14 bases lining up with TRBD2. The CDR3 runs to 18 residues. Trimming cost V 5 bases and J 3 bases; bases outside gene matches: 12. Looked up from germline, CDR1 is KGHSH and CDR2 is LQKENI. The CDR3 is CASSFAGTSGSQFYEQYF. The CDR3 DNA reads TGTGCCAGCTCATTCGCTGGGACTAGCGGGAGCCAATTCTACGAGCAGTACTTC.

The V and J genes are TRBV20-1 and TRBJ2-3; D not certain. The CDR3 is made up of 11 amino acids. V was cut by 6 bases and J by 6 bases, with 10 bases left in between. Looked up from germline, CDR1 is DFQATT and CDR2 is SNEGSKA (reference sequence). CDR3 coding DNA: TGCAGTGCAACATCGGCGGATACGCAGTATTTT. It codes for CSATSADTQYF.